The 3 T cell receptor beta chains below were found in one sample sequenced in a study of T cell responses to AZD1222 COVID-19 vaccine. The repertoire was sequenced with immunoSEQ multiplex PCR; TCRdb's copy has only in-frame clones and lacks some. The data hold 100,000 to 150,000 clones, with roughly nine tenths observed a single time. The specimen was peripheral blood, collected on day 0 of AZD1222 vaccination. The receptor source for this set is an adult in good health.

This chain uses TRBV24-1 with TRBJ2-3; tentatively, D is TRBD2 (5 bases). V was shortened by 1 base and J by 4 bases, with 8 bases between the two germline ends. The CDR3 is 14 amino acids. Germline CDR1 is KGHDR and CDR2 is SFDVKD. The CDR3 is CATSDFDYADTQYF. The CDR3 bases are TGTGCCACCAGTGATTTTGACTACGCAGATACGCAGTATTTT.

The rearrangement joins TRBV2 to TRBJ1-2; TRBD1 is a possible D gene (5 bases). The germline CDR1 and CDR2 sequences are SNHLY and FYNNEI. V lost 4 bases and J lost 7, with 19 bases in between. This CDR3 has 15 residues. The CDR3 DNA reads as TGTGCCAGCAGTGTGTGGGGGGAGTACAAAGGTGGCTACACCTTC. Translated: CASSVWGEYKGGYTF.

This clone has just one count. The rearrangement links TRBV11-2 to TRBJ1-3; D not resolved. V dropped 1 base and J dropped 2 bases, with 6 bases sitting between them. Per germline, CDR1 SGHAT and CDR2 FQNNGV. This CDR3 is 14 amino acids long. The CDR3 nucleotides are TGTGCCAGCAGCTTAGGAGCTACTGGAAACACCATATATTTT. Its protein is CASSLGATGNTIYF.